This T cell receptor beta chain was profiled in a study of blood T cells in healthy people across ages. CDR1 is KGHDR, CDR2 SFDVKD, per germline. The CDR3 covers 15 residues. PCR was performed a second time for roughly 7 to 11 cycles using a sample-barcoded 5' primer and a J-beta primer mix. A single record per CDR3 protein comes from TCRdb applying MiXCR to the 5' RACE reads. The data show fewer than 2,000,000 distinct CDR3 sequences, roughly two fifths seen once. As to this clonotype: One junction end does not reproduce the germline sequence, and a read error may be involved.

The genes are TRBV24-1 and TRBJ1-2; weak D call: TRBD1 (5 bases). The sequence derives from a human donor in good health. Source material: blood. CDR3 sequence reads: CATGDVGGDPYGYTF. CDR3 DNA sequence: TGTGCCACCGGTGATGTCGGGGGAGACCCCTATGGCTACACCTTC.